These 32 T cell receptor beta chains came from one sample sequenced in a study of blood T cell repertoires in COVID-19 (dated by TCRdb to 2018 to 2021). The method behind the library was the immunoSEQ multiplex PCR assay. TCRdb took this table from immuneACCESS and kept in-frame rearrangements with V and J called. Such tables lack part of the clones; where checked against another copy, unresolved V genes explain under half of the gap, and the rest is unexplained. The sample contains approximately 180,000 clones, around 85% of them found a single time. The leading ten clones occupy 9.5% to 13% of the sample. Sequenced: peripheral blood. All receptors come from a human donor with active or convalescent COVID-19. The donor label of this sample is uncertain.

The chain employs TRBV30 and TRBJ1-1; D is undetermined. Germline V gene sequence: CDR1 GTSNPN, CDR2 SVGIG (reference sequence). Trimming stripped 0 bases from V and 8 bases from J, with 22 bases between. CDR3 size: 16 residues. The CDR3 DNA is TGTGCCTGGAGTGTATGGGCGGGAGAGGCCGGGAGAGAAGCTTTCTTT. It is translated as CAWSVWAGEAGREAFF.

The V call is TRBV9, the J call TRBJ2-2; 7 bases align to TRBD2. The CDR3 has 13 residues. Germline-derived CDR1 and CDR2 are SGDLS and YYNGEE. Trimming at V came to 7 bases and at J to 9 bases, leaving 9 bases not matched to a gene. CDR3 nucleotides: TGTGCCAGCGGGACTACTTCCCCCCGGGAGCTGTTTTTT. It encodes CASGTTSPRELFF.

The chain uses TRBV30 and TRBJ1-3; D is unclear. This CDR3 region has 14 residues. Trimming removed 4 bases from V and 2 bases from J, with 12 bases in between. CDR1 is GTSNPN, CDR2 SVGIG, per germline (reference sequence). This CDR3 is CAWTRGWTGNTIYF. The CDR3 coding sequence is TGTGCCTGGACTCGAGGGTGGACTGGAAACACCATATATTTT.

The gene calls are TRBV6-6 and TRBJ1-3, with D perhaps TRBD1 (5 bases). The CDR3 consists of 15 residues. The germline V gene encodes CDR1 MNHNY and CDR2 SVGAGI (reference sequence). With 0 bases removed from V and 4 bases from J, the gap between germline ends came to 10 bases. The chain's CDR3 is CASSYSGGNGNTIYF. CDR3 in DNA: TGTGCCAGCAGTTACTCGGGGGGGAACGGAAACACCATATATTTT.

The CDR3 spells CASSHWGDSASGNEKLFF. The CDR3 coding sequence is TGTGCCAGCAGCCATTGGGGGGACAGTGCCTCCGGAAATGAAAAACTGTTTTTT. This chain joins TRBV3-1 (or the pseudogene TRBV3-2) and TRBJ1-4; 7 nucleotides match TRBD1. The length of the CDR3 is 18 residues. V shed 3 bases and J 5 bases; nucleotides not matched to a gene: 15. CDR1 LGHDT and CDR2 YNNKEL come from the germline V gene (reference sequence).

CDR3 DNA sequence: TGTGCCAGCAGTCCAACAGATACGCAGTATTTT. Its translation: CASSPTDTQYF. The V and J genes are TRBV2 and TRBJ2-3; D is unresolved. The CDR3 covers 11 residues. V was trimmed by 5 bases and J by 3 bases, leaving 3 bases between them. Germline V gene sequence: CDR1 SNHLY, CDR2 FYNNEI.

The chain recombines TRBV10-1 with TRBJ1-4; D is undetermined. V lost 3 bases to trimming and J lost 6 bases, with 8 bases between them. The CDR3 spans 13 residues. Looked up from germline, CDR1 is WNHNN and CDR2 is SYGVQD (reference sequence). CDR3 nucleotides: TGCGCCAGCAGTGATACAGTCCATGAAAAACTGTTTTTT. Residues: CASSDTVHEKLFF.

The CDR3 nucleotides are TGTGCCAGCTCACTGGGGACAGACGGGGAGCTGTTTTTT. Encoded protein: CASSLGTDGELFF. The chain is built from TRBV18 and TRBJ2-2, with 7 bases that match TRBD1. V dropped 4 bases and J dropped 7; count of bases not matched to a gene: 3. CDR3 length: 13 amino acids. CDR1 is KGHSH, CDR2 LQKENI, per germline. Full variable domain (missing parts from reference TRBV18 and TRBJ2-2): NAGVMQNPRHLVRRRGQEARLRCSPMKGHSHVYWYRQLPEEGLKFMVYLQKENIIDESGMPKERFSAEFPKEGPSILRIQQVVRGDSAAYFCASSLGTDGELFFGEGSRLTVL.

V usage is TRBV6-1 and J usage is TRBJ2-1; 7 nucleotides align to TRBD1. In germline, CDR1 is MNHNS, CDR2 SASEGT. Trimming cost V 2 bases and J 6 bases; bases outside gene matches: 7. The CDR3 is 15 residues long. The CDR3 DNA follows: TGTGCCAGCAGTGAAAACAGGGGCTCGGGCAATGAGCAGTTCTTC. Its translation is CASSENRGSGNEQFF.

Worth noting for this clone: A junction end diverges from the germline sequence, so it may reflect a read error. This sequence joins TRBV13 and TRBJ2-7; 10 bases fit TRBD2. The CDR3 is 16 residues long. In germline, CDR1 is PRHDT, CDR2 FYEKMQ (reference sequence). The chain's CDR3 is CASSLVRLAGSHEQYF. The CDR3 DNA is TGTGCCAGCAGCTTAGTTAGACTAGCGGGCTCCCACGAGCAGTACTTC.

As for this clone: The sample carries other DNA sequences with the same CDR3. The V and J genes are TRBV7-3 and TRBJ1-1, with D possibly matching TRBD1 (6 bases). Germline assignment: CDR1 SGHTA and CDR2 FQGTGA. V lost 4 bases, J lost 1 base, and 7 bases lay in between. The CDR3 spans 13 residues. This CDR3 is CASSSGQNTEAFF. CDR3 in DNA: TGTGCCAGCAGCTCGGGACAGAACACTGAAGCTTTCTTT.

The rearrangement links TRBV6-2 or TRBV6-3 to TRBJ2-2; 8 bases are shared with TRBD2. V lost 5 bases to trimming and J lost 8 bases; unmatched junction nucleotides: 10. The germline CDR1 and CDR2 sequences are MNHEY and SVGEGT. CDR3 length: 15 amino acids. The CDR3 bases are TGTGCCAGCAGTCAATCAGGACTAGCTACGGGGGAGCTGTTTTTT. The encoded protein is CASSQSGLATGELFF.

J is TRBJ2-7 and V is TRBV29-1; the D is unclear. The CDR3 is 14 residues long. Trimming stripped 2 bases from V and 2 bases from J, with 13 bases between. Germline V gene data show CDR1 as SQVTM and CDR2 as ANQGSEA. CDR3 nucleotide sequence: TGCAGCGTTGAAACCCCCCTGAGGCCCTACGAGCAGTACTTC. Amino acids: CSVETPLRPYEQYF.

This clone appeared once. The chain links TRBV11-2 to TRBJ1-5; the match to TRBD1 covers 9 bases. Trimming at V came to 5 bases and at J to 4 bases, leaving 6 bases not matched to a gene. The length of the CDR3 is 15 residues. CDR1 is SGHAT and CDR2 is FQNNGV in the germline V gene. CDR3: CASSPHGTGNQPQHF. For the CDR3, the DNA is TGTGCCAGCAGCCCCCACGGGACAGGGAATCAGCCCCAGCATTTT. The complete variable domain, with remaining parts taken from reference TRBV11-2 and TRBJ1-5, reads EAGVAQSPRYKIIEKRQSVAFWCNPISGHATLYWYQQILGQGPKLLIQFQNNGVVDDSQLPKDRFSAERLKGVDSTLKIQPAKLEDSAVYLCASSPHGTGNQPQHFGDGTRLSIL.

This clone was recorded once. CDR3 sequence (DNA): TGTGCCAGCAGAACTGACAGTAGGGGTAATTCACCCCTCCACTTT. It codes for CASRTDSRGNSPLHF. This chain uses TRBV28 with TRBJ1-6, with a possible D match to TRBD1 (5 bases). Germline CDR1 is MDHEN and CDR2 is SYDVKM. This CDR3 contains 15 residues. Trimming stripped 6 bases from V and 6 bases from J, with 15 bases between.

CDR3 amino acids: CATSDPTSGYSYNEQFF. CDR3 in DNA: TGTGCCACCAGTGACCCGACTAGCGGGTACTCCTACAATGAGCAGTTCTTC. This chain connects TRBV24-1 to TRBJ2-1, with TRBD2 matching 10 bases. Germline assignment: CDR1 KGHDR and CDR2 SFDVKD. The CDR3 has 17 residues. V shed 4 bases, J shed 0 bases, and the junction held 5 bases outside the gene matches.

This clone occurred a few times. The V and J genes are TRBV4-1 and TRBJ2-2; 7 nucleotides line up with TRBD1. Trimming removed 3 bases from V and 7 bases from J; junction bases left unmatched: 11. From germline, CDR1 is MGHRA and CDR2 YSYEKL. This CDR3 spans 16 amino acids. CDR3 DNA sequence: TGCGCCAGCAGCCAGACCCAAGACAGGGCTAACGGGGAGCTGTTTTTT. This sequence encodes CASSQTQDRANGELFF.

This clone was found a few times. The chain is built from TRBV11-3 and TRBJ2-7; 10 bases are shared with TRBD2. Germline CDR1 is SGHNT and CDR2 is YENEEA. The CDR3 has 14 amino acids. Trimming took 4 bases from V and 7 from J; bases not matched to a gene: 7. The CDR3 region has the DNA TGTGCCAGCAGCTCGACTAGCGGGTCGGGGGAGCAGTACTTC. It specifies CASSSTSGSGEQYF.

This rearrangement joins TRBV9 to TRBJ1-2; 7 positions agree with TRBD1. CDR1 and CDR2 from the germline V gene are SGDLS and YYNGEE. With 3 bases clipped from V and 6 bases from J, the junction kept 11 bases outside the gene matches. This CDR3 contains 15 residues. CDR3 DNA sequence: TGTGCCAGCAGCGGATGGACAGGACAGGTAGATGGCTACACCTTC. Its translation is CASSGWTGQVDGYTF.

This chain's CDR3 is CSVDISGGSYNEQFF. Here the CDR3 DNA reads TGCAGCGTTGACATTAGCGGGGGCTCCTACAATGAGCAGTTCTTC. This chain links TRBV29-1 with TRBJ2-1, with 9 bases matching TRBD2. Germline V gene lookup returns CDR1 SQVTM and CDR2 ANQGSEA. The CDR3 is 15 residues long. J was trimmed by 0 bases and V by 3 bases; bases with no gene match: 3.

This rearrangement joins TRBV28 to TRBJ2-1; D gene uncertain. The ends were cut back, 6 bases at V and 0 bases at J, with 15 bases in the middle. Germline V gene lookup returns CDR1 MDHEN and CDR2 SYDVKM. The CDR3 extends over 16 amino acids. CDR3 coding DNA: TGTGCCAGCAGACTACGAACCTGGAGCTCCTACAATGAGCAGTTCTTC. The encoded protein is CASRLRTWSSYNEQFF.

As DNA, the CDR3 is TGTGCCAGCAGCATCCTGGGGGGGACAAGGCCCGTAGGCACCTTC. Translation gives CASSILGGTRPVGTF. V is TRBV7-9 and J is TRBJ1-2; maybe TRBD1 (6 bases). CDR3 length: 15 amino acids. Germline V gene data show CDR1 as SEHNR and CDR2 as FQNEAQ (reference sequence). Trimming took off 5 bases at V and 13 bases at J, with 26 bases between the two ends.

This clone was counted a single time. This sequence joins TRBV10-3 and TRBJ2-5, with 12 bases identical to TRBD1. Germline V gene lookup returns CDR1 ENHRY and CDR2 SYGVKD. The CDR3 loop spans 17 amino acids. Trimming at V came to 10 bases and at J to 1 base, leaving 13 bases not matched to a gene. CDR3 sequence: CASKRDRGLWIQETQYF. Here the CDR3 DNA reads TGTGCCAGTAAACGGGACAGGGGGCTTTGGATCCAAGAGACCCAGTACTTC.

The CDR3 nucleotides are TGTGCCAGCAGCAAAAGCCCGGGACTAGCGCCCACCGGGGAGCTGTTTTTT. Protein product: CASSKSPGLAPTGELFF. The genes are TRBV7-3 and TRBJ2-2; 10 bases are shared with TRBD2. Germline V lookup: CDR1 SGHTA, CDR2 FQGTGA. This CDR3 has 17 residues. J was trimmed by 4 bases and V by 5 bases; bases with no gene match: 10.

The chain combines TRBV2 with TRBJ1-5, with no clear D. V lost 8 bases and J lost 5, with 10 bases in between. The CDR3 extends over 12 amino acids. From germline, CDR1 is SNHLY and CDR2 FYNNEI. The CDR3 nucleotides are TGTGCCAGCGCCCCCCAGGATCAGCCCCAGCATTTT. This codes for CASAPQDQPQHF.

This rearrangement joins TRBV4-2 to TRBJ2-2; D perhaps matches TRBD2 (6 bases). Trimming took 2 bases from V and 1 from J, leaving 11 bases between them. Germline V gene lookup returns CDR1 LGHNA and CDR2 YNFKEQ. CDR3 length equals 16 residues. This chain's CDR3 is CASSQQSSGNTGELFF. The CDR3 nucleotides read TGTGCCAGCAGCCAACAGAGTAGCGGGAACACCGGGGAGCTGTTTTTT.

The V and J genes are TRBV28 and TRBJ2-7; D is uncertain. Germline assignment: CDR1 MDHEN and CDR2 SYDVKM. CDR3 length: 13 amino acids. Trimming took off 4 bases at V and 3 bases at J, with 10 bases between the two ends. CDR3 bases: TGTGCCAGCAGTTCCCCGCGGATCTACGAGCAGTACTTC. Its translation is CASSSPRIYEQYF.

V gene TRBV6-5 combines with J gene TRBJ2-2; D not resolved. CDR1 and CDR2 (germline): MNHEY, SVGAGI. V lost 5 bases to trimming and J lost 6 bases, with 10 bases between them. This CDR3 contains 13 residues. The CDR3 region is CASSTGSAGELFF. The CDR3 region has the DNA TGTGCCAGCAGTACCGGGTCTGCCGGGGAGCTGTTTTTT.

The rearrangement links TRBV7-2 to TRBJ2-1; 7 bases agree with TRBD1. Trimming at V came to 5 bases and at J to 4 bases, leaving 8 bases not matched to a gene. The length of the CDR3 is 15 residues. Germline CDR1 and CDR2: SGHTA and FQGNSA. CDR3 residues: CASSNLGDRYNEQFF. The CDR3 DNA reads as TGTGCCAGCAGCAACCTTGGGGACAGATACAATGAGCAGTTCTTC.

The chain links TRBV28 to TRBJ1-5, with 9 bases fitting TRBD1. The CDR3 totals 15 residues. The J segment lost 1 base and the V segment lost 5 bases, leaving 3 bases of the junction unmatched. Per the germline V gene, CDR1 is MDHEN and CDR2 is SYDVKM. The CDR3 nucleotides read TGTGCCAGCAGTCAGACAGGGGGGAGCAATCAGCCCCAGCATTTT. It is translated as CASSQTGGSNQPQHF.

The rearrangement uses TRBV5-6 and TRBJ2-1; TRBD2 agrees at 8 bases. The V gene's germline CDR1 is SGHDT and CDR2 YYEEEE. The CDR3 is made up of 15 amino acids. V lost 4 bases and J lost 6; bases outside the gene matches: 9. In DNA form, the CDR3 reads TGTGCCAGCAGCCACATAGCGGGGAACTCCAATGAGCAGTTCTTC. Translating gives CASSHIAGNSNEQFF.

This clone came up once. The chain recombines TRBV4-2 with TRBJ2-7; D is unclear. CDR1 is LGHNA and CDR2 is YNFKEQ in the germline V gene. With 2 bases removed from V and 1 base from J, the gap between germline ends came to 9 bases. This CDR3 has 14 amino acids. The CDR3 sequence: CASSQNAESYEQYF. The CDR3 region has the DNA TGTGCCAGCAGCCAAAACGCAGAATCCTACGAGCAGTACTTC.